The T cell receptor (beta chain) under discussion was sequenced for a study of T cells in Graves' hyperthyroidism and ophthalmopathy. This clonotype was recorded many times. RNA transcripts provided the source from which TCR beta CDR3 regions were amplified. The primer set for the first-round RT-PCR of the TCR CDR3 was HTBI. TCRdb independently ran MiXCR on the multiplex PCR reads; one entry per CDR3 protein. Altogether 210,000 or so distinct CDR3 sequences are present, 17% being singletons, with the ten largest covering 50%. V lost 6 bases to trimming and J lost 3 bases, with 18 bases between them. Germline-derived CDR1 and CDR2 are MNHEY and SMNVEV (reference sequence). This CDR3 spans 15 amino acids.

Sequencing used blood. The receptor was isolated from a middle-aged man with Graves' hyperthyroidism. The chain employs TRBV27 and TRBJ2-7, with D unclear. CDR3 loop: CASSLWSARNYEQYF. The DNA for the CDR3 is TGTGCCAGCAGCCTTTGGTCAGCCAGAAACTACGAGCAGTACTTC.